The 19 T cell receptor beta chains given below trace back to one sample, sequenced in a study of T cells in Graves' hyperthyroidism and ophthalmopathy. Template material for amplifying TCR beta CDR3 regions consisted of RNA transcripts. Carried out on the TCR CDR3, a first-round RT-PCR used the HTBI primer set. Via MiXCR, TCRdb re-called the multiplex PCR reads, giving one row per CDR3 protein. This repertoire shows 750,000 to 900,000 distinct CDR3 sequences, around 38% found once; its top ten account for 8.9%. The material sequenced was blood. These TCRs come from a man between 18 and 35 years old with Graves' hyperthyroidism.

Remarks on this clonotype: A read error may explain this, as a much larger clone is one base away. This chain uses TRBV7-2 with TRBJ1-1, with a weak D call TRBD1 (6 bases). V was clipped by 4 bases and J by 0 bases, with 15 bases between them. Germline lookup yields CDR1 SGHTA and CDR2 FQGNSA. The CDR3 is made up of 16 amino acids. The DNA of the CDR3 is TGTGCCAGCAGCTCAGCCAAGGGGGTAATGAACACTGAAGCTTTCTTT. Amino acid sequence: CASSSAKGVMNTEAFF.

V and J are TRBV5-5 and TRBJ2-1; D is unclear. The CDR3 is 11 amino acids. Trimming left V 1 base short and J 10 bases short, with 6 bases between. In germline, CDR1 is SGHKS, CDR2 YYEKEE (reference sequence). CDR3 nucleotides: TGTGCCAGCAGCTTGAATCCGGAGCAGTTCTTC. It is translated as CASSLNPEQFF.

Comments on this clonotype: A much bigger clone sits one base away, suggesting this may be a read error. The chain joins TRBV2 to TRBJ1-5, with a weak D call TRBD1 (5 bases). V dropped 6 bases and J dropped 7 bases, with 19 bases sitting between them. Germline CDR1 SNHLY, CDR2 FYNNEI. The CDR3 totals 15 residues. The CDR3 here is CASSKTTAPVQPQHF. CDR3 coding DNA: TGTGCCAGCAGCAAGACGACAGCGCCCGTCCAGCCCCAGCATTTT. Full variable domain (remainder filled in from reference TRBV2 and TRBJ1-5): EPEVTQTPSHQVTQMGQEVILRCVPISNHLYFYWYRQILGQKVEFLVSFYNNEISEKSEIFDDQFSVERPDGSNFTLKIRSTKLEDSAMYFCASSKTTAPVQPQHFGDGTRLSIL.

The rearrangement uses TRBV2 and TRBJ2-3; TRBD2 matches 7 bases. Germline V CDR1 and CDR2: SNHLY, FYNNEI. J was trimmed by 5 bases and V by 0 bases; bases with no gene match: 8. This CDR3 has 16 amino acids. The CDR3 coding sequence is TGTGCCAGCAGTGAAGCCCCAGCGGGGTCGGGAGATACGCAGTATTTT. Residues: CASSEAPAGSGDTQYF.

This clonotype has ten or more counts. This chain joins TRBV29-1 and TRBJ2-7; 7 positions match TRBD1. CDR3 length: 13 residues. Germline V gives CDR1 SQVTM, CDR2 ANQGSEA. The trim removed 7 bases at V and 0 bases at J, leaving 6 bases unmatched. The CDR3 DNA reads as TGCAGCGCCAAGACAGGGACCTCCTACGAGCAGTACTTC. Its translation: CSAKTGTSYEQYF.

This clonotype was recorded at least ten times. The chain has TRBV7-6 and TRBJ2-6; no definite D call. Looked up from germline, CDR1 is SGHVS and CDR2 is FNYEAQ. This CDR3 has 17 residues. Trimming left V 5 bases short and J 0 bases short, with 14 bases between. The CDR3 coding sequence is TGTGCCAGCAGCGTCGACATCCGCGTCTCTGGGGCCAACGTCCTGACTTTC. It yields the protein CASSVDIRVSGANVLTF.

V is TRBV2 and J is TRBJ2-1; perhaps TRBD2 as D (5 bases). The CDR3 is 10 amino acids. V gave up 11 bases and J gave up 6 bases, with 8 bases separating them. Germline V gene lookup returns CDR1 SNHLY and CDR2 FYNNEI. CDR3 coding DNA: TGTGCCGGAGGCATCAATGAGCAGTTCTTC. Its translation: CAGGINEQFF.

This clonotype was detected ten times or more. This chain connects TRBV29-1 to TRBJ1-1, with D tentatively TRBD1 (5 bases). V lost 1 base and J lost 4, with 13 bases in between. The CDR3 sequence is 14 residues long. CDR1 is SQVTM, CDR2 ANQGSEA, per germline. In DNA form, the CDR3 reads TGCAGCGTTGAAGCACGGGGCTCTTTCACTGAAGCTTTCTTT. Translating it yields CSVEARGSFTEAFF. Combining the CDR3 with reference TRBV29-1 and TRBJ1-1 gives the whole variable domain SAVISQKPSRDICQRGTSLTIQCQVDSQVTMMFWYRQQPGQSLTLIATANQGSEATYESGFVIDKFPISRPNLTFSTLTVSNMSPEDSSIYLCSVEARGSFTEAFFGQGTRLTVV.

This clonotype was seen a few times. J is TRBJ1-3 and V is TRBV6-5; TRBD1 might be the D (5 bases). CDR3 size: 14 residues. V was shortened by 4 bases and J by 0 bases, with 7 bases between the two germline ends. The V gene's germline CDR1 is MNHEY and CDR2 SVGAGI. The CDR3 nucleotides read TGTGCCAGCAGTTTCAGGGTCTCTGGAAACACCATATATTTT. It encodes CASSFRVSGNTIYF.

This clonotype was picked up many times. V is TRBV20-1 and J is TRBJ1-5, with 10 bases matching TRBD1. V gave up 6 bases and J gave up 2 bases; unmatched junction bases: 4. CDR1 and CDR2 from the germline V gene are DFQATT and SNEGSKA (reference sequence). The CDR3 is 14 residues long. This CDR3 reads CSAHGTGGNQPQHF. The CDR3 DNA reads TGCAGTGCCCACGGGACAGGGGGCAATCAGCCCCAGCATTTT.

V and J are TRBV19 and TRBJ2-7; D uncertain. CDR1 LNHDA and CDR2 SQIVND come from the germline V gene (reference sequence). V lost 1 base and J 2 bases, leaving 6 bases between the germline ends. The CDR3 has 13 amino acids. The CDR3 region is CASSIGVTYEQYF. CDR3 DNA: TGTGCCAGTAGTATAGGTGTCACCTACGAGCAGTACTTC.

In its sample, this clonotype was seen many times. The rearrangement links TRBV7-9 to TRBJ2-5; D might be TRBD2 (5 bases). The CDR3 covers 11 residues. The germline V and J ends were trimmed by 5 bases and 10 bases, with 11 bases remaining between them. Germline CDR1 is SEHNR and CDR2 is FQNEAQ (reference sequence). The CDR3 nucleotides are TGTGCCAGCAGCCTCGACTATCACCAGTACTTC. Amino acids: CASSLDYHQYF.

This clonotype appeared a few times. This chain connects TRBV7-9 to TRBJ1-3; 8 bases agree with TRBD1. The germline V gene encodes CDR1 SEHNR and CDR2 FQNEAQ (reference sequence). Trimming cost V 6 bases and J 3 bases; bases outside gene matches: 7. The CDR3 has 15 residues. The CDR3: CASRTDRANGNTIYF. The CDR3 DNA reads TGTGCCAGCAGGACGGACAGGGCGAATGGAAACACCATATATTTT.

In this sample, this clonotype turned up a few times. J is TRBJ1-1 and V is TRBV7-9; possible D gene TRBD1, 5 bases. The germline V gene has CDR1 SEHNR and CDR2 FQNEAQ (reference sequence). The CDR3 has 14 residues. The V and J ends lost 7 bases and 3 bases respectively, with 15 bases between them. The chain's CDR3 is CASTNQGFDTEAFF. In DNA, the CDR3 is TGTGCCAGCACTAACCAGGGATTTGACACTGAAGCTTTCTTT.

This clonotype was seen a handful of times. V is TRBV7-9 and J is TRBJ1-6; D uncertain. CDR3 length equals 16 residues. The germline V gene has CDR1 SEHNR and CDR2 FQNEAQ (reference sequence). Trimming took 8 bases from V and 0 from J, leaving 14 bases between them. The CDR3 is CASAPRESSYNSPLHF. CDR3 coding DNA: TGTGCCAGCGCCCCCCGCGAGAGCTCCTATAATTCACCCCTCCACTTT.

The chain uses TRBV13 and TRBJ1-1; possible D gene TRBD1, 5 bases. V lost 5 bases to trimming and J lost 0 bases, with 10 bases between them. The germline V gene encodes CDR1 PRHDT and CDR2 FYEKMQ (reference sequence). The CDR3 is 14 residues long. Here the CDR3 reads CASSNRGLNTEAFF. In DNA form, the CDR3 reads TGTGCCAGCAGCAATAGGGGATTGAACACTGAAGCTTTCTTT.

Concerning this clonotype: Its ends do not fully match the called genes, so a read error is possible. The chain employs TRBV5-5 and TRBJ2-5; D gene unclear. This CDR3 is 14 amino acids long. The germline gives CDR1 SGHKS, CDR2 YYEKEE (reference sequence). CDR3 residues: CASSLDGTSETQYF. The DNA of the CDR3 is TGCGCCAGCAGCTTGGACGGCACGTCGGAGACCCAGTACTTC.

This chain links TRBV7-9 with TRBJ2-2; 7 nucleotides align to TRBD1. This CDR3 is 16 amino acids long. V lost 1 base, J lost 6 bases, and 8 bases stayed unmatched. From germline, CDR1 is SEHNR and CDR2 FQNEAQ (reference sequence). CDR3 nucleotides: TGTGCCAGCAGCTTAGAGACAGGGTTTCTGTCCGGGGAGCTGTTTTTT. It codes for CASSLETGFLSGELFF.

This chain uses TRBV5-1 with TRBJ2-6; TRBD1 matches 9 bases. The length of the CDR3 is 16 residues. With 5 bases clipped from V and 0 bases from J, the junction kept 3 bases outside the gene matches. Germline lookup yields CDR1 SGHRS and CDR2 YFSETQ. This CDR3 reads CASRRGQGSGANVLTF. The CDR3 nucleotides are TGCGCCAGCAGGAGGGGACAGGGCTCTGGGGCCAACGTCCTGACTTTC.